This T cell receptor (beta chain) was sequenced during a study of long-term antiretroviral therapy in people with HIV. This was the immunoSEQ v3.0 assay at survey level. Profiled with immunoSEQ multiplex PCR; TCRdb holds only in-frame clones, not every one. The sample carries 45,000 or so clones, about 94% recorded once. Remarks on this clone: Its antigen is not identified.

Per the germline V gene, CDR1 is MNHEY and CDR2 is SMNVEV (reference sequence). The CDR3 runs 17 residues. V lost 6 bases, J lost 4 bases, and 19 bases lay in between. Study results and limitations: When set beside controls, HIV repertoires had CDR3 length ranges that were narrower.

The material was unsorted PBMCs, obtained roughly 9.4 years after starting antiretroviral therapy. This chain uses TRBV27 with TRBJ1-6; D may be TRBD1 (5 bases). This clonotype originated in a man younger than 40 with HIV. In DNA, the CDR3 is TGTGCCAGCAGGTCATCGGGACGACCGGGTTATAATTCACCCCTCCACTTT. The encoded protein is CASRSSGRPGYNSPLHF.